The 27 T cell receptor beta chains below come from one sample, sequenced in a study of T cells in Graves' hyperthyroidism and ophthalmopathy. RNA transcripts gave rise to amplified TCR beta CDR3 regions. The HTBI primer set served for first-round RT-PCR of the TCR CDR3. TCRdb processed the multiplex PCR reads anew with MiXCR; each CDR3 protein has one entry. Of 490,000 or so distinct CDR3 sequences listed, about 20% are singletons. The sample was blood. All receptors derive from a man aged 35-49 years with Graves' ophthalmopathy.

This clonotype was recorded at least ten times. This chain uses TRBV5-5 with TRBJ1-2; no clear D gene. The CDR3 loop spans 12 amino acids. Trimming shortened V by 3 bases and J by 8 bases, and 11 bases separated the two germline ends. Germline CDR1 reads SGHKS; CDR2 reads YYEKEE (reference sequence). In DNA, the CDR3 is TGTGCCAGCAGCTCATCTGTGGGAGGCTACACCTTC. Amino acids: CASSSSVGGYTF. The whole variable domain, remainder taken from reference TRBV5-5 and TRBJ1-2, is DAGVTQSPTHLIKTRGQQVTLRCSPISGHKSVSWYQQVLGQGPQFIFQYYEKEERGRGNFPDRFSARQFPNYSSELNVNALLLGDSALYLCASSSSVGGYTFGSGTRLTVV.

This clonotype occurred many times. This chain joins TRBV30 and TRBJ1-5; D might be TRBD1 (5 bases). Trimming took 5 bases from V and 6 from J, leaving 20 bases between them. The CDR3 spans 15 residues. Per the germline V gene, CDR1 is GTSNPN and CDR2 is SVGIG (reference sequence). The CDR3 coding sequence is TGTGCCTGGTCCGATTCGACAGCCTGGTTTCAGCCCCAGCATTTT. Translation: CAWSDSTAWFQPQHF.

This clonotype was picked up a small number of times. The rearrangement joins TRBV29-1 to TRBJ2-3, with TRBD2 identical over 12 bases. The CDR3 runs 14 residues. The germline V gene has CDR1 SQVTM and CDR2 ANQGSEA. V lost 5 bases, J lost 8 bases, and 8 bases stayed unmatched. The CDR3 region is CSVSLAGGPGTQYF. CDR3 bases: TGCAGCGTTAGTCTAGCGGGAGGGCCAGGTACGCAGTATTTT.

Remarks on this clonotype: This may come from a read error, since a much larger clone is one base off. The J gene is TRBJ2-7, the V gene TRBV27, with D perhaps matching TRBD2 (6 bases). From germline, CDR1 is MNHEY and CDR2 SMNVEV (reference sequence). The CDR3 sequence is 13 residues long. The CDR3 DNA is TGTGTCAGCAGTTTGCCCGGAGGGTACGAGCAGTACTTC. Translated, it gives CVSSLPGGYEQYF.

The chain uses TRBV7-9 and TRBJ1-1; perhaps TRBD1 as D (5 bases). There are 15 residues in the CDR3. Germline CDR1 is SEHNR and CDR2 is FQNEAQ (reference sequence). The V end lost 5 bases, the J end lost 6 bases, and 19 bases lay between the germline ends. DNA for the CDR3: TGTGCCAGCAGCGGTTCTCCCCCGGGGCGGGCTGAAGCTTTCTTT. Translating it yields CASSGSPPGRAEAFF.

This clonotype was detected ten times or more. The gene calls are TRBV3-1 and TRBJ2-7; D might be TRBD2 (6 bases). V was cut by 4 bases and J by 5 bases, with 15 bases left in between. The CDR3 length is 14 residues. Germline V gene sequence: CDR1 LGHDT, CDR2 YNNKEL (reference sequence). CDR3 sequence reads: CASSPEGGGHEQYF. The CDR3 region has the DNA TGTGCCAGCAGCCCCGAGGGAGGCGGGCACGAGCAGTACTTC.

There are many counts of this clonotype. The CDR3 reads CASSLNGRADETQYF. The CDR3 DNA follows: TGTGCCAGCAGCTTAAACGGGAGGGCCGACGAGACCCAGTACTTC. The chain joins TRBV7-3 to TRBJ2-5; TRBD2 aligns across 8 bases. The CDR3 spans 15 residues. The V and J ends lost 1 base and 5 bases, in that order; junction bases with no gene match: 6. Germline loops: CDR1 SGHTA, CDR2 FQGTGA.

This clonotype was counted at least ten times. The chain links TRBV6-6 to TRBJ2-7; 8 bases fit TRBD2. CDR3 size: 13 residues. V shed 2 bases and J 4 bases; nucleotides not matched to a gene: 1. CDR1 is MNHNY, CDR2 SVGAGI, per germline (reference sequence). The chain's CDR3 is CASSYGGRYEQYF. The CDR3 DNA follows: TGTGCCAGCAGTTACGGCGGGAGGTACGAGCAGTACTTC.

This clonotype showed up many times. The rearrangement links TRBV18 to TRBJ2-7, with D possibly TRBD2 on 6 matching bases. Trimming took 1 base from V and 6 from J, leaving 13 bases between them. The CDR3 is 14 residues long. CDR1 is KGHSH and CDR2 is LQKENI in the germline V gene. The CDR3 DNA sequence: TGTGCCAGCTCACCACTAAGGACTACGGCCGAGCAGTACTTC. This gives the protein CASSPLRTTAEQYF.

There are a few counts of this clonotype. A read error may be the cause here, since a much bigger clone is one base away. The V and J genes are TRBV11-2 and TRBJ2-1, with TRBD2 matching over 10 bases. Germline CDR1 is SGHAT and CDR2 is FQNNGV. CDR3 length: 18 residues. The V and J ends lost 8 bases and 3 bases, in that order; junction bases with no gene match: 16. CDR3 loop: CASGYPPTGTSVYNEQFF. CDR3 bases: TGTGCCAGCGGATACCCCCCTACCGGGACTAGCGTCTACAATGAGCAGTTCTTC.

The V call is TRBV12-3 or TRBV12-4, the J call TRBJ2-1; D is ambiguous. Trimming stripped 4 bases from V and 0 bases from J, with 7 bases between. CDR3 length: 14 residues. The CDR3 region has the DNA TGTGCCAGCAGTTCGACAAACTCCTACAATGAGCAGTTCTTC. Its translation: CASSSTNSYNEQFF.

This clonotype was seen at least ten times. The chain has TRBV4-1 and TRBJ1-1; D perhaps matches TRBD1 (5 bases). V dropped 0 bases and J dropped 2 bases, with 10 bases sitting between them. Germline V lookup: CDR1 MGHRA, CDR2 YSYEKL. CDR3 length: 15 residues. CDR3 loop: CASSQEYRLNTEAFF. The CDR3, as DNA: TGCGCCAGCAGCCAAGAGTACAGGCTTAACACTGAAGCTTTCTTT.

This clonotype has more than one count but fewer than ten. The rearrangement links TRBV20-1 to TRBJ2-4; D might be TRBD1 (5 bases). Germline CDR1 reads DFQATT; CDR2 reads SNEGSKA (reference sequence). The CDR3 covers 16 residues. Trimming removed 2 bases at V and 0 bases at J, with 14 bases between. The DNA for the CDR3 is TGCAGTGCTAGAAATAGACAGCTGCTAGCCAAAAACATTCAGTACTTC. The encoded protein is CSARNRQLLAKNIQYF.

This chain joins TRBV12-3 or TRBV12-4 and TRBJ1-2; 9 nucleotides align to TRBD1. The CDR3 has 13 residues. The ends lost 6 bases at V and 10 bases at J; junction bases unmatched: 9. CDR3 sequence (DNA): TGTGCCAGCAGCCGCACAGGGGGCGCCGTCTACACCTTC. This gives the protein CASSRTGGAVYTF.

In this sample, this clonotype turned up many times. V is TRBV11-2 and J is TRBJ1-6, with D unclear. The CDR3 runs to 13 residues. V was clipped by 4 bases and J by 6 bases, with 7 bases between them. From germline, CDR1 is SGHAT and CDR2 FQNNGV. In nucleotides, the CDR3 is TGTGCCAGCAGCTCCCTCTCTAATTCACCCCTCCACTTT. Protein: CASSSLSNSPLHF.

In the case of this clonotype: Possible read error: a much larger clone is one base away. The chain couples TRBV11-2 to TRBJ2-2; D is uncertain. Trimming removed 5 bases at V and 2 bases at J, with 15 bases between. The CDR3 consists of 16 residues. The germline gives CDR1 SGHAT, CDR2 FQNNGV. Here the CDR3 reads CASSKSRSLNTGELFF. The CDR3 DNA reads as TGTGCCAGCAGCAAAAGCAGGAGCCTAAACACCGGGGAGCTGTTTTTT.

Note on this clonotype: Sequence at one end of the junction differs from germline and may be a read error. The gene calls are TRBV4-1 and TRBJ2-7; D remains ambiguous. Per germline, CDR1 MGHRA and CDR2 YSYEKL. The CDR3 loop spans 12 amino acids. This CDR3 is CAGSQGDSEQYF. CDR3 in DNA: TGCGCCGGCAGCCAAGGTGACTCCGAGCAGTACTTC.

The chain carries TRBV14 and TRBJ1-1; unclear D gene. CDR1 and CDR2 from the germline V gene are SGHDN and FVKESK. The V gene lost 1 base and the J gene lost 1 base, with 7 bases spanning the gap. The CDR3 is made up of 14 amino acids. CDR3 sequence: CASSQVKPNTEAFF. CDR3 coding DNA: TGTGCCAGCAGCCAAGTCAAACCGAACACTGAAGCTTTCTTT.

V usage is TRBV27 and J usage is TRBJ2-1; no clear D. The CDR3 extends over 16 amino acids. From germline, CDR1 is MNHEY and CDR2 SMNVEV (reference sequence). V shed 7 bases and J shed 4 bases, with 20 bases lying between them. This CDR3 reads CASTPLMRRTYNEQFF. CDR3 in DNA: TGTGCCAGCACCCCCCTGATGCGAAGGACGTACAATGAGCAGTTCTTC.

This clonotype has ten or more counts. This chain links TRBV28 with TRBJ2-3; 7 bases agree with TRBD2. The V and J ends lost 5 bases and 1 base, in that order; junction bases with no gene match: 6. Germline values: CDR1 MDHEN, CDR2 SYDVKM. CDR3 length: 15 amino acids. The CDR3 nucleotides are TGTGCCAGCAGTCGGGGGGAGATGGGCACAGATACGCAGTATTTT. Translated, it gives CASSRGEMGTDTQYF.

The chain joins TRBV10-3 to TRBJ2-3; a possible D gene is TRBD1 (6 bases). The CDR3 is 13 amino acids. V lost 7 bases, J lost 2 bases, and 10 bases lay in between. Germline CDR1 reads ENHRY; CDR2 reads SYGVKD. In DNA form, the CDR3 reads TGTGCCATCAAAGGACAGTTCACAGATACGCAGTATTTT. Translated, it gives CAIKGQFTDTQYF.

CDR3 sequence (DNA): TGTGCCAGCAGCTTAGCGGGAGGCCCTAGGGATGAGCAGTTCTTC. Translating it yields CASSLAGGPRDEQFF. The chain uses TRBV5-4 and TRBJ2-1; 9 bases match TRBD2. Trimming took 2 bases from V and 8 from J; bases not matched to a gene: 8. CDR1 and CDR2 (germline): SGHNT, YYREEE (reference sequence). The CDR3 totals 15 residues.

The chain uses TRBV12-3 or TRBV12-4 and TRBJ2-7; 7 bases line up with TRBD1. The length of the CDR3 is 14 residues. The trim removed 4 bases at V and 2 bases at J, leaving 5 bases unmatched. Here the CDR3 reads CASSSTGPAYEQYF. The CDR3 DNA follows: TGTGCCAGCAGTTCGACAGGGCCCGCCTACGAGCAGTACTTC.

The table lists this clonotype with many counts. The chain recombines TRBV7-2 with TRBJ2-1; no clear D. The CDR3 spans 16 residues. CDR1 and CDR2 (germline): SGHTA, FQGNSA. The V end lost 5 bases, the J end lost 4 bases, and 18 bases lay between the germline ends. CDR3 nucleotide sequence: TGTGCCAGCAGCCCCCGGGCCACCCTAGGGTACAATGAGCAGTTCTTC. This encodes CASSPRATLGYNEQFF.

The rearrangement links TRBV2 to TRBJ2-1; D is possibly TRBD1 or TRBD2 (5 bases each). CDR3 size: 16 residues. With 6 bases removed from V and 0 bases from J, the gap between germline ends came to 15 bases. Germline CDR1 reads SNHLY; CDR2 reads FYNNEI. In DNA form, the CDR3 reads TGTGCCAGCAGAAGAGAGGGCGACAGCTCCTACAATGAGCAGTTCTTC. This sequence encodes CASRREGDSSYNEQFF. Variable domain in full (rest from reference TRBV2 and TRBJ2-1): EPEVTQTPSHQVTQMGQEVILRCVPISNHLYFYWYRQILGQKVEFLVSFYNNEISEKSEIFDDQFSVERPDGSNFTLKIRSTKLEDSAMYFCASRREGDSSYNEQFFGPGTRLTVL.

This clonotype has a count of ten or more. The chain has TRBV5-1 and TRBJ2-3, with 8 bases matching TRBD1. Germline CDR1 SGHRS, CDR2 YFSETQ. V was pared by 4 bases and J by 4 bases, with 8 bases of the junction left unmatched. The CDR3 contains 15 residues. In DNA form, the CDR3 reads TGCGCCAGCAGCCGCAGGGGGCAAGGGGCAGATACGCAGTATTTT. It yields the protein CASSRRGQGADTQYF.

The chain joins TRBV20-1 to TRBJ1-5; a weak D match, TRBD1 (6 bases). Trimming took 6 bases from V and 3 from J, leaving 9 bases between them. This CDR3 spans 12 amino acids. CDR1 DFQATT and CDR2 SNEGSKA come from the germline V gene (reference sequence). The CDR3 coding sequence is TGCAGTGCCCGGGACACCAATCAGCCCCAGCATTTT. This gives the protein CSARDTNQPQHF.